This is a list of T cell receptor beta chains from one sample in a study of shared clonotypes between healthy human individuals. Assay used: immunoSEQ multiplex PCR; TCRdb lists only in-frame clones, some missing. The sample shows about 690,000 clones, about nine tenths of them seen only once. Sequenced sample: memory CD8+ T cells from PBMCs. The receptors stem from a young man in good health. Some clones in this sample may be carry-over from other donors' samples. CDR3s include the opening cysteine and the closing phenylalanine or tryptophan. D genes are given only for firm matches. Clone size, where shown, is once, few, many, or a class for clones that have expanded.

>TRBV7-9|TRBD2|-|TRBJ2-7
CASSLVASGGEQYF
TGTGCCAGCAGCTTAGTAGCTAGCGGTGGAGAGCAGTACTTC
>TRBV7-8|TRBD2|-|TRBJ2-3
CASSLVAGGRGTDTQYF
TGTGCCAGCAGCTTAGTAGCGGGAGGTCGGGGCACAGATACGCAGTATTTT
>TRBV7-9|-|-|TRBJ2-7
CASSLGREQYF
TGTGCCAGCAGCTTAGGCCGGGAGCAGTACTTC
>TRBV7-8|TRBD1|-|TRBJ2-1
CASSLARGRRNEQFF
TGTGCCAGCAGCTTAGCCAGGGGGCGAAGGAATGAGCAGTTCTTC
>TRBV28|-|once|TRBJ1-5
CASSFLLGGRIQHF
TGTGCCAGCAGTTTCCTCCTAGGGGGGAGGATCCAGCATTTT
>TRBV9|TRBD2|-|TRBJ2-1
CASSVALLAGVNEQFF
TGTGCCAGCAGCGTAGCCCTACTAGCGGGAGTGAATGAGCAGTTCTTC
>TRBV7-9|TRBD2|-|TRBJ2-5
CASSSQLAGGETQYF
TGTGCCAGCAGCTCGCAACTAGCGGGAGGAGAGACCCAGTACTTC
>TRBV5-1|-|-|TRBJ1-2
CASSRTGPDYGYTF
TGCGCCAGCAGCCGGACGGGGCCCGACTATGGCTACACCTTC
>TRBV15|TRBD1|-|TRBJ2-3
CATSERTGENTQYF
TGTGCCACCAGCGAGAGGACAGGGGAGAATACGCAGTATTTT
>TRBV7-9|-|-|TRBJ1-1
CASSYGGTEAFF
TGTGCCAGCAGCTACGGAGGAACTGAAGCTTTCTTT
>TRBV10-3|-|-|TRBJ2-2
CAILLMTGELFF
TGTGCCATCCTTCTCATGACCGGGGAGCTGTTTTTT
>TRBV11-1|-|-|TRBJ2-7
CASSFHGSYEQYF
TGTGCCAGCAGCTTCCACGGGAGTTACGAGCAGTACTTC
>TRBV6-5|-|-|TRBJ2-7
CASSSPGTPSYEQYF
TGTGCCAGCAGTTCCCCTGGGACACCTTCCTACGAGCAGTACTTC
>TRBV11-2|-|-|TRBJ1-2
CASSTLIRYGYTF
TGTGCCAGCAGCACCCTGATTCGCTATGGCTACACCTTC
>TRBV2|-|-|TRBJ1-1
CASSDGKGFGAFF
TGTGCCAGCAGTGATGGTAAGGGATTCGGAGCTTTCTTT
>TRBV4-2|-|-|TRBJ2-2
CASSQDIWRGWTGELFF
TGTGCCAGCAGCCAAGATATCTGGCGAGGGTGGACCGGGGAGCTGTTTTTT
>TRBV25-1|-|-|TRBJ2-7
CASSEGCCGSYEQYF
TGTGCCAGCAGTGAAGGCTGTTGCGGCTCCTACGAGCAGTACTTC
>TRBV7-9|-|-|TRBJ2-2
CASSGPLVATHTGELFF
TGTGCCAGCAGCGGACCCCTAGTCGCGACTCACACCGGGGAGCTGTTTTTT
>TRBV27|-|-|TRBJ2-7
CASTPGAGPGPYEQYF
TGTGCCAGCACCCCAGGAGCGGGCCCCGGGCCCTACGAGCAGTACTTC
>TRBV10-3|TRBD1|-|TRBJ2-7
CAIGRDSSYEQYF
TGTGCCATCGGCCGGGACAGCTCCTACGAGCAGTACTTC
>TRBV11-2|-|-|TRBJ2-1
CASSLGGRRFDEQFF
TGTGCCAGCAGCTTAGGAGGCAGGAGGTTCGATGAGCAGTTCTTC
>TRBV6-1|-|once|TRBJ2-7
CASSELVLLYEQYF
TGTGCCAGCAGTGAACTCGTACTCTTATACGAGCAGTACTTC
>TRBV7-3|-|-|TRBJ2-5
CASSLGQQETQYF
TGTGCCAGCAGCTTAGGACAACAAGAGACCCAGTACTTC
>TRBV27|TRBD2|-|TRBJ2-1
CASTTTFSGYLNEQFF
TGTGCCAGCACCACGACTTTTAGCGGGTACCTCAATGAGCAGTTCTTC
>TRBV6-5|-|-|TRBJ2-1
CASSYGGGGEQFF
TGTGCCAGCAGTTACGGTGGGGGAGGTGAGCAGTTCTTC
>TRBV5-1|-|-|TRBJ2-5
CASSWGQEPTQYF
TGCGCCAGCTCCTGGGGGCAAGAACCGACCCAGTACTTC
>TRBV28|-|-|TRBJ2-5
CASSSPRARDGETQYF
TGTGCCAGCAGTTCCCCTAGGGCGAGGGACGGGGAGACCCAGTACTTC
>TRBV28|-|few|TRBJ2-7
CASRSEFQIDEQYF
TGTGCCAGCAGGTCCGAGTTCCAGATCGACGAGCAGTACTTC
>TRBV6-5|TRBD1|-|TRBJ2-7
CASSTGGWAYEQYF
TGTGCCAGCAGTACAGGGGGCTGGGCATACGAGCAGTACTTC
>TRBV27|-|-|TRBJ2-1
CAIRRGYEQFF
TGTGCCATCCGGCGGGGCTATGAGCAGTTCTTC
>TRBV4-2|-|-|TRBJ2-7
CASSQLSGTSYEQYF
TGTGCCAGCAGCCAACTCTCGGGAACCTCCTACGAGCAGTACTTC
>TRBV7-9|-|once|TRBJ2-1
CASSPQGSSYNEQFF
TGTGCCAGCAGCCCCCAGGGGAGCTCCTACAATGAGCAGTTCTTC
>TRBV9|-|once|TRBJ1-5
CASSVGAGGAQHF
TGTGCCAGCAGCGTAGGAGCCGGAGGGGCCCAGCATTTT
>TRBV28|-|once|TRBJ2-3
CASTAGDVALTDTQYF
TGTGCCAGCACCGCCGGAGACGTCGCCCTCACAGATACGCAGTATTTT
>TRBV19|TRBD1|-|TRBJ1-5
CASSDRDYSNQPQHF
TGTGCCAGTAGTGACAGGGATTATAGCAATCAGCCCCAGCATTTT
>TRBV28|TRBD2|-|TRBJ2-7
CASRSQREIKFYEQYF
TGTGCCAGCCGTAGTCAGCGGGAGATTAAGTTCTACGAGCAGTACTTC
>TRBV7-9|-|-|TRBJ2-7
CASSFGPAYEQYF
TGTGCCAGCAGCTTCGGGCCGGCCTACGAGCAGTACTTC
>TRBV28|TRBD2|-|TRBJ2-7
CASSWGAGGGYEQYF
TGTGCCAGCAGTTGGGGGGCGGGAGGAGGCTACGAGCAGTACTTC
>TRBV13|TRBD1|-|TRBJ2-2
CASSETGANTGELFF
TGTGCCAGCAGCGAGACAGGGGCGAACACCGGGGAGCTGTTTTTT
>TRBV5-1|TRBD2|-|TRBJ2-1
CASSPEPGLAGELSIYNEQFF
TGCGCCAGCAGCCCTGAACCGGGACTAGCGGGAGAATTATCCATCTACAATGAGCAGTTCTTC